The source of this T cell receptor beta chain is a study of T cell responses to AZD1222 COVID-19 vaccine. Study results and limitations: Donors were mostly white British, more females; clonal diversity possibly underestimated. Compared with day 0, the breadth and depth of the Spike-specific TCR repertoire rose significantly after two doses of AZD1222. Dominant CD4 TCR responses targeted spike regions 160-218 and 743-854. Baseline serology detected seropositivity in only six AZD1222 recipients.

In regard to this clone: The antigen is unknown.

The CDR3 consists of 12 residues. The germline V gene encodes CDR1 MNHEY and CDR2 SVGAGI. V lost 6 bases to trimming and J lost 4 bases, with 10 bases between them. Data came from immunoSEQ multiplex PCR; TCRdb stores just in-frame clones and leaves some out. The sample shows 95,000 to 150,000 clones, 70% to 90% of them seen only once. The chain combines TRBV6-5 with TRBJ2-7, with a tentative D call TRBD1 (5 bases). The receptor's source is an adult who received the AZD1222 COVID-19 vaccine. Sequences were derived from peripheral blood, sampled 28 days after the second AZD1222 dose. In DNA, the CDR3 is TGTGCCAGCAGCCTCTCAGGGTACGAGCAGTACTTC. Protein sequence: CASSLSGYEQYF.